The clone carrying this TCR beta chain was detected a few times. What it binds is unknown. The CDR3 length is 12 residues. The germline V and J ends were trimmed by 4 bases and 4 bases, with 8 bases remaining between them. CDR1 and CDR2 from the germline V gene are SGHDT and YYEEEE. These data are taken from a study of early T cells in non-severe SARS-CoV-2 infection. Turning to the study itself: Sequencing input comprised bulk RNA from unsorted whole blood; chain pairing was not available.

Using its own MiXCR run on the 5' RACE reads, TCRdb lists one record per CDR3 protein. The sample lists about 22,000 distinct CDR3 sequences; around 3.5% were seen once. General study findings and limits: Private and CD4 specificities were missed by VDJdb matching, which favored anti-spike CD8 responses.

Material for sequencing was whole blood. The source of this sequence is an adult who was a healthcare worker with PCR-confirmed SARS-CoV-2 infection or an uninfected control (not recorded which). V gene TRBV5-6 combines with J gene TRBJ1-2; D is uncertain. The CDR3 spells CASSDGSYGYTF. DNA of the CDR3: TGTGCCAGCAGCGACGGGAGCTATGGCTACACCTTC. Filled out from reference TRBV5-6 and TRBJ1-2, the complete variable domain reads DAGVTQSPTHLIKTRGQQVTLRCSPKSGHDTVSWYQQALGQGPQFIFQYYEEEERQRGNFPDRFSGHQFPNYSSELNVNALLLGDSALYLCASSDGSYGYTFGSGTRLTVV.